A single sample is the source of the 15 T cell receptor beta chains below, sequenced in a study of tumor-infiltrating lymphocytes in primary liver carcinoma. Priming with a constant-region primer yielded TCR beta cDNA from roughly 500 ng total RNA. Sequencing libraries for TCR beta derived from three nested multiplex PCR rounds that used slightly modified ARM-PCR. Two initial PCR rounds of 10 to 11 cycles each paired TRBV1-TRBV30 forward primers with a C-beta reverse primer. TCRdb reprocessed the multiplex PCR reads via MiXCR and lists one record per CDR3 protein. The sample includes about 100,000 distinct CDR3 sequences, 55% to 70% of them seen just once. For each extraction, RNA and DNA were obtained together from around 20-30 mg of unsorted bulk tissue. Input material: liver tumor tissue from sampling region 5. The subset was: tumor region T5, tumor centre. The receptors originated from a woman aged 55-75 years with primary liver carcinoma and hepatitis B virus infection.

About this clonotype itself: This sequence may be a read error, since a much larger clone differs from it by one base. The chain uses TRBV14 and TRBJ2-5; D is ambiguous. The CDR3 is 13 residues long. Germline V CDR1 and CDR2: SGHDN, FVKESK. The DNA for the CDR3 is TGTGCCAGCAGCCAAAGCAGACAAGAGACCCATTACTTC. This gives the protein CASSQSRQETHYF.

About this clonotype itself: A junction boundary mismatches the germline segment, possibly from a read error. The rearrangement links TRBV4-1 to TRBJ1-1; the match to TRBD1 covers 7 bases. The CDR3 length is 16 residues. Germline V gene sequence: CDR1 MGHRA, CDR2 YSYEKL. The CDR3 here is CASSPAQGTVNTEVSF. In DNA, the CDR3 is TGCGCCAGCAGCCCAGCCCAAGGGACAGTAAACACTGAAGTTTCCTTT.

V gene TRBV29-1 combines with J gene TRBJ2-3; D may be TRBD1 or TRBD2 (6 bases each). Trimming pared 6 bases from V and 6 bases from J, leaving 25 bases between. CDR1 SQVTM and CDR2 ANQGSEA come from the germline V gene. This CDR3 has 16 residues. The CDR3 here is CSVAGEDDYYGDTQYF. Here the CDR3 DNA reads TGCAGCGTCGCAGGGGAGGATGACTACTATGGGGATACGCAGTATTTT.

This clonotype was detected ten times or more. The V gene is TRBV6-5, the J gene TRBJ2-7, with TRBD1 matching over 7 bases. J gave up 6 bases and V 6 bases, and 2 bases lay outside the gene matches. There are 11 residues in the CDR3. CDR1 and CDR2 from the germline V gene are MNHEY and SVGAGI. CDR3 DNA: TGTGCCAGCAGCCAGGGGGTCGAGCAGTACTTC. This sequence encodes CASSQGVEQYF.

Only one count was recorded for this clonotype. The junction shows a germline mismatch at one end, possibly a read error. The chain carries TRBV5-1 and TRBJ2-1; the D is unclear. Germline CDR1 reads SGHRS; CDR2 reads YFSETQ. The CDR3 sequence is 17 residues long. The CDR3 DNA reads as TGCGCCATCAGCTTGACCCCCCGTCCCAGACCGGATCATGAGCAGTTCTTC. Its translation: CAISLTPRPRPDHEQFF.

With regard to this clonotype: A read error may account for a junction end that differs from germline. The V gene is TRBV28, the J gene TRBJ1-1, with TRBD1 as a possible D gene (6 bases). The CDR3 loop spans 14 amino acids. CDR1 is MDHEN, CDR2 SYDVKM, per germline. The CDR3 loop reads CASSLRGGSSEPFF. The CDR3 DNA reads as TGTGCCAGCAGCTTAAGGGGGGGATCGTCTGAACCTTTCTTT.

Details on this clonotype: One end of the junction does not line up with germline, which may come from a read error. The chain has TRBV11-2 and TRBJ2-7; 11 bases agree with TRBD2. The V gene's germline CDR1 is SGHAT and CDR2 FQNNGV. The CDR3 loop spans 13 amino acids. CDR3 sequence (DNA): TGTCCCAGCAACTTAACTAGCGGGAGCGAACAGTACTTC. Residues: CPSNLTSGSEQYF.

The sample holds one count of this clonotype. An end of the junction differs from the germline gene, which may be a read error. The gene calls are TRBV11-2 and TRBJ1-4, with 7 bases aligning to TRBD1. CDR1 SGHAT and CDR2 FQNNGV come from the germline V gene. The CDR3 sequence is 18 residues long. The CDR3 DNA follows: TGTGCCAGCCGCTCGACAGGGACCACTCGAGCAACCAATGAAAAACAGTTTTTT. Encoded protein: CASRSTGTTRATNEKQFF.

Worth noting for this clonotype: The junction and the germline gene differ at one end; a read error may be behind it. The chain recombines TRBV11-2 with TRBJ1-6, with D perhaps TRBD1 (5 bases). Germline V CDR1 and CDR2: SGHAT, FQNNGV. The CDR3 length is 15 residues. CDR3: CTSSSMTVGYSPLHF. DNA for the CDR3: TGTACCAGCAGCTCGATGACAGTAGGCTATTCACCCCTCCACTTT.

There are a few counts of this clonotype. The missing conserved phenylalanine or tryptophan at the end of this CDR3 makes a read error likely. The V and J genes are TRBV11-2 and TRBJ2-7; 8 bases are shared with TRBD1. The CDR3 is 13 residues long. V shed 4 bases and J 9 bases; nucleotides not matched to a gene: 8. CDR1 is SGHAT, CDR2 FQNNGV, per germline. CDR3 nucleotide sequence: TGTGCCAGCAGCTCAGGACAGGGCCGGGGGCAGTACCTC. Amino acids: CASSSGQGRGQYL.

The rearrangement joins TRBV6-5 to TRBJ2-7, with TRBD2 matching over 8 bases. The junction had 9 bases not matched to a gene; V was cut back by 2 bases and J by 0 bases. Germline V gives CDR1 MNHEY, CDR2 SVGAGI. CDR3 size: 17 residues. This CDR3 is CASSYSSGKSFSYEQYF. The CDR3 DNA sequence: TGTGCCAGCAGTTACAGTAGCGGGAAGTCCTTCTCCTACGAGCAGTACTTC.

This clonotype was counted between two and nine times. V usage is TRBV2 and J usage is TRBJ2-3, with D possibly being TRBD1 or TRBD2 (5 bases each). Germline lookup yields CDR1 SNHLY and CDR2 FYNNEI. CDR3 length: 14 amino acids. Trimming left V 7 bases short and J 11 bases short, with 22 bases between. CDR3 in amino acids: CASMRDGTENMQYF. CDR3 coding DNA: TGTGCCAGCATGAGGGATGGGACCGAGAATATGCAGTATTTT.

This clonotype was recorded many times. The chain has TRBV25-1 and TRBJ1-2, with 9 bases that match TRBD1. V gave up 3 bases and J gave up 1 base; unmatched junction bases: 9. This CDR3 is built from 17 residues. Germline V CDR1 and CDR2: MGHDK, SYGVNS. CDR3 protein: CASSEDSGTGLNYGYTF. The CDR3 nucleotides are TGTGCCAGCAGTGAGGATTCCGGGACAGGGCTTAACTATGGCTACACCTTC.

This clonotype was seen many times. Here the CDR3 DNA reads TGTGCCAGCAAGACTAGGGACACCGGGGAGCTGTTTTTT. This codes for CASKTRDTGELFF. The chain employs TRBV6-1 and TRBJ2-2; D might be TRBD2 (6 bases). V lost 7 bases and J lost 3, with 9 bases in between. The CDR3 covers 13 residues. CDR1 is MNHNS, CDR2 SASEGT, per germline.

V gene TRBV10-1 combines with J gene TRBJ2-2; D is undetermined. CDR3 size: 13 residues. Germline assignment: CDR1 WNHNN and CDR2 SYGVQD (reference sequence). Trimming pared 3 bases from V and 11 bases from J, leaving 13 bases between. CDR3 loop: CASSDADIGELFF. In DNA, the CDR3 is TGCGCCAGCAGTGACGCAGACATCGGTGAGCTGTTTTTT.